This passage covers 20 T cell receptor beta chains from one sample sequenced in a study of blood T cell repertoires in COVID-19. This table comes from immunoSEQ multiplex PCR, and its TCRdb copy is limited to in-frame clones, with some not included. The sample shows some 130,000 clones, roughly four fifths of them seen only once. Sequencing input: PBMCs or T cells enriched from blood (not recorded which). The receptor source for this set is a man aged 30 to 39 who had recovered from COVID-19.

This chain links TRBV27 with TRBJ1-2; TRBD1 matches at 10 bases. J was trimmed by 6 bases and V by 6 bases; bases with no gene match: 10. Germline V lookup: CDR1 MNHEY, CDR2 SMNVEV (reference sequence). The CDR3 loop spans 15 amino acids. The CDR3 nucleotides read TGTGCCAGCAGACGCTCGACAGGGGGCAGGGATGGCTACACCTTC. Translation: CASRRSTGGRDGYTF.

The rearrangement links TRBV10-3 to TRBJ2-1, with TRBD2 identical over 8 bases. The CDR3 totals 12 residues. V shed 7 bases, J shed 7 bases, and the junction held 3 bases outside the gene matches. The germline V gene encodes CDR1 ENHRY and CDR2 SYGVKD. The CDR3 DNA sequence: TGTGCCATCACCGCGGGGGGAAATGAGCAGTTCTTC. It codes for CAITAGGNEQFF.

This clone was observed many times. The V call is TRBV29-1, the J call TRBJ2-2; 8 nucleotides agree with TRBD1. Germline lookup yields CDR1 SQVTM and CDR2 ANQGSEA. This CDR3 is 14 amino acids long. Germline trimming cut 6 bases from V and 2 bases from J; bases unmatched to any gene: 5. For the CDR3, the DNA is TGCAGCGTCCAAGGGACAGGAAACACCGGGGAGCTGTTTTTT. Translating gives CSVQGTGNTGELFF.

This sequence joins TRBV18 and TRBJ1-5; D ambiguous. Germline loops: CDR1 KGHSH, CDR2 LQKENI. CDR3 size: 13 residues. V lost 6 bases and J 4 bases, leaving 10 bases between the germline ends. For the CDR3, the DNA is TGTGCCAGCTCTTCAGAAAAGAATCAGCCCCAGCATTTT. Residues: CASSSEKNQPQHF.

V gene TRBV5-1 combines with J gene TRBJ1-1, with a weak D call TRBD1 (6 bases). Germline values: CDR1 SGHRS, CDR2 YFSETQ. V lost 2 bases and J lost 5, with 10 bases in between. This CDR3 is built from 13 residues. In DNA form, the CDR3 reads TGCGCCAGCAGCTTTACAGGGACAACTGAAGCTTTCTTT. As protein: CASSFTGTTEAFF.

This sequence joins TRBV10-1 and TRBJ2-3; D may be TRBD2 (6 bases). Trimming took off 3 bases at V and 1 base at J, with 11 bases between the two ends. Germline values: CDR1 WNHNN, CDR2 SYGVQD (reference sequence). The CDR3 runs 15 residues. The CDR3 DNA reads as TGCGCCAGCAGTGATGGGGGGATTGGCACAGATACGCAGTATTTT. It is translated as CASSDGGIGTDTQYF.

The J gene is TRBJ2-1, the V gene TRBV3-1 (or the pseudogene TRBV3-2); 7 bases fit TRBD1. The V gene's germline CDR1 is LGHDT and CDR2 YNNKEL (reference sequence). This CDR3 is 16 amino acids long. J gave up 5 bases and V 4 bases, and 11 bases lay outside the gene matches. The CDR3: CASSRLRGLRDNEQFF. CDR3 DNA: TGTGCCAGCAGCCGACTGAGGGGGCTTCGCGACAATGAGCAGTTCTTC.

The CDR3 DNA follows: TGCGCCAGCAGCCCCCGCGGACAGAACACTGAAGCTTTCTTT. Protein: CASSPRGQNTEAFF. This chain uses TRBV4-1 with TRBJ1-1; a possible D gene is TRBD1 (5 bases). The CDR3 is made up of 14 amino acids. Between the trimmed V and J ends, which lost 4 bases and 1 base, there was a span of 10 bases. The germline CDR1 and CDR2 sequences are MGHRA and YSYEKL.

The table lists this clone with a count of one. V gene TRBV4-2 combines with J gene TRBJ2-1, with 10 bases identical to TRBD2. Trimming removed 1 base from V and 7 bases from J; junction bases left unmatched: 10. There are 17 residues in the CDR3. In germline, CDR1 is LGHNA, CDR2 YNFKEQ. CDR3 sequence (DNA): TGTGCCAGCAGCCAAGGGGTTTTCAGCGGGAGGGGGAATGAGCAGTTCTTC. It encodes CASSQGVFSGRGNEQFF.

In nucleotides, the CDR3 is TGTGCCAGCAGTGAATTGGGGACAGGGAGATCACCCCTCCACTTT. Protein sequence: CASSELGTGRSPLHF. This chain uses TRBV6-1 with TRBJ1-6, with 9 bases identical to TRBD1. Looked up from germline, CDR1 is MNHNS and CDR2 is SASEGT. CDR3 length equals 15 residues. The V segment lost 2 bases and the J segment 10 bases; nucleotides outside the gene matches: 6.

The gene calls are TRBV11-2 and TRBJ2-3; 8 bases match TRBD1. V trimming: 4 bases; J trimming: 1 base; junction bases outside the gene matches: 13. This CDR3 spans 18 amino acids. The V gene's germline CDR1 is SGHAT and CDR2 FQNNGV. This CDR3 is CASSSPLRTGGRTDTQYF. In DNA form, the CDR3 reads TGTGCCAGCAGCTCCCCATTACGAACAGGGGGACGCACAGATACGCAGTATTTT. The entire variable domain, with the rest obtained from reference TRBV11-2 and TRBJ2-3, is as follows: EAGVAQSPRYKIIEKRQSVAFWCNPISGHATLYWYQQILGQGPKLLIQFQNNGVVDDSQLPKDRFSAERLKGVDSTLKIQPAKLEDSAVYLCASSSPLRTGGRTDTQYFGPGTRLTVL.

V gene TRBV7-8 combines with J gene TRBJ1-1; maybe TRBD1 (6 bases). The germline gives CDR1 SGHVS, CDR2 FQNEAQ. V was pared by 1 base and J by 2 bases, with 17 bases between. This CDR3 spans 17 amino acids. The CDR3 nucleotides are TGTGCCAGCAGCTTAGAATCGCAGGGGTGGGGTAACACTGAAGCTTTCTTT. Its translation is CASSLESQGWGNTEAFF.

V gene TRBV19 combines with J gene TRBJ2-2, with D possibly being TRBD2 (5 bases). Germline CDR1 is LNHDA and CDR2 is SQIVND (reference sequence). Trimming shortened V by 3 bases and J by 6 bases, and 8 bases separated the two germline ends. This CDR3 region has 13 residues. The CDR3 spells CASSMRAPGELFF. The DNA of the CDR3 is TGTGCCAGTAGTATGAGGGCTCCCGGGGAGCTGTTTTTT. The full variable domain, in which reference TRBV19 and TRBJ2-2 provide the parts outside the CDR3, is DGGITQSPKYLFRKEGQNVTLSCEQNLNHDAMYWYRQDPGQGLRLIYYSQIVNDFQKGDIAEGYSVSREKKESFPLTVTSAQKNPTAFYLCASSMRAPGELFFGEGSRLTVL.

This chain uses TRBV6-6 with TRBJ1-5, with 7 bases identical to TRBD1. This CDR3 is 13 amino acids long. Germline V gene lookup returns CDR1 MNHNY and CDR2 SVGAGI (reference sequence). With 8 bases clipped from V and 5 bases from J, the junction kept 6 bases outside the gene matches. The CDR3 DNA reads as TGTGCCAGCGTGGGACAGCTTTATCAGCCCCAGCATTTT. Encoded protein: CASVGQLYQPQHF.

The CDR3 reads CASSSQPPGLALVDTQYF. The CDR3 DNA reads as TGTGCCAGCAGCTCCCAACCCCCGGGACTAGCCCTAGTAGATACGCAGTATTTT. The genes are TRBV27 and TRBJ2-3; TRBD2 agrees at 9 bases. The trim removed 6 bases at V and 5 bases at J, leaving 18 bases unmatched. The V gene's germline CDR1 is MNHEY and CDR2 SMNVEV (reference sequence). The CDR3 is 18 amino acids.

J is TRBJ2-7 and V is TRBV27; 10 positions match TRBD2. The CDR3 spans 18 residues. Trimming at V came to 1 base and at J to 4 bases, leaving 13 bases not matched to a gene. Germline values: CDR1 MNHEY, CDR2 SMNVEV (reference sequence). The CDR3: CASSLWTSGQRLIYEQYF. As DNA, the CDR3 is TGTGCCAGCAGTTTATGGACTAGCGGACAAAGGTTAATATACGAGCAGTACTTC.

The V gene is TRBV7-6, the J gene TRBJ1-5; maybe TRBD1 (6 bases). Germline CDR1 reads SGHVS; CDR2 reads FNYEAQ. V was pared by 3 bases and J by 4 bases, with 13 bases between. This CDR3 has 15 residues. The CDR3, as DNA: TGTGCCAGCAGCTTGGACGGGGGGGCGAATCAGCCCCAGCATTTT. It encodes CASSLDGGANQPQHF.

The chain couples TRBV5-1 to TRBJ1-1; D unresolved. This CDR3 contains 16 residues. CDR1 and CDR2 (germline): SGHRS, YFSETQ. V was shortened by 0 bases and J by 0 bases, with 12 bases between the two germline ends. The CDR3 here is CASSLGLSPLNTEAFF. The CDR3 DNA reads as TGCGCCAGCAGCTTGGGACTATCCCCCTTGAACACTGAAGCTTTCTTT.

This clone appeared a single time. The genes are TRBV18 and TRBJ2-1, with 15 bases aligning to TRBD2. The CDR3 is 17 amino acids. The V gene's germline CDR1 is KGHSH and CDR2 LQKENI. The V segment lost 3 bases and the J segment 6 bases; nucleotides outside the gene matches: 6. In DNA form, the CDR3 reads TGTGCCAGCTCACCTTTTCCGGGACTAGCGGGAGGCAATGAGCAGTTCTTC. Its protein is CASSPFPGLAGGNEQFF.

In its sample, this clone was seen a few times. The V gene is TRBV5-5, the J gene TRBJ1-5, with 8 nucleotides matching TRBD1. The V gene end was trimmed by 10 bases and the J gene end by 2 bases; junction bases not matched to a gene: 5. The CDR3 spans 13 residues. CDR1 and CDR2 from the germline V gene are SGHKS and YYEKEE (reference sequence). The CDR3 bases are TGTGCCCGGACAGGGTGGGGCAATCAGCCCCAGCATTTT. Its translation: CARTGWGNQPQHF.